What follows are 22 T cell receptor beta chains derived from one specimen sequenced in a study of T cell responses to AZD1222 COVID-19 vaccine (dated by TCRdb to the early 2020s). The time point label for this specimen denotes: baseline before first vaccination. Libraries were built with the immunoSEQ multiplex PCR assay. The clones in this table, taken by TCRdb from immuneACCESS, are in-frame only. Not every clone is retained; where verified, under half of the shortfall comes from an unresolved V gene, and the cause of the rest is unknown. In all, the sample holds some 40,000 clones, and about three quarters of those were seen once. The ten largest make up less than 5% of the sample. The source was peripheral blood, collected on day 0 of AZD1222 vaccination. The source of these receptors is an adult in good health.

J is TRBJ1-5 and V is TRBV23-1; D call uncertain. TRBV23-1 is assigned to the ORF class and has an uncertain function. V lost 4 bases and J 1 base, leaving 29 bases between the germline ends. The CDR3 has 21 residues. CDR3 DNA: TGCGCCAGCAGTCTACCCCGGCAATGCACGCGACCCCGATTCAGCAATCAGCCCCAGCATTTT. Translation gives CASSLPRQCTRPRFSNQPQHF.

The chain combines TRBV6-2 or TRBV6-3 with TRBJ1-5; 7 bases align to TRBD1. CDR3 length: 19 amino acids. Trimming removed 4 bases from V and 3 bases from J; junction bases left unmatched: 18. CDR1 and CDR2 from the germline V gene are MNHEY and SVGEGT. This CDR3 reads CASSLSPSLGTESNQPQHF. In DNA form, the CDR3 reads TGTGCCAGCAGTTTATCTCCCTCACTTGGGACAGAGTCCAATCAGCCCCAGCATTTT.

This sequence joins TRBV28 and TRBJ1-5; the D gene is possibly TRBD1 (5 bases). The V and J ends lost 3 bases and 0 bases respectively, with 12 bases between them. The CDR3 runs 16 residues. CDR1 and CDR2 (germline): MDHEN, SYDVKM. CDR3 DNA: TGTGCCAGCAGTTTGATCCAGGGAAATAGCAATCAGCCCCAGCATTTT. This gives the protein CASSLIQGNSNQPQHF. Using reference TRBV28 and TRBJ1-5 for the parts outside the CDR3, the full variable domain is DVKVTQSSRYLVKRTGEKVFLECVQDMDHENMFWYRQDPGLGLRLIYFSYDVKMKEKGDIPEGYSVSREKKERFSLILESASTNQTSMYLCASSLIQGNSNQPQHFGDGTRLSIL.

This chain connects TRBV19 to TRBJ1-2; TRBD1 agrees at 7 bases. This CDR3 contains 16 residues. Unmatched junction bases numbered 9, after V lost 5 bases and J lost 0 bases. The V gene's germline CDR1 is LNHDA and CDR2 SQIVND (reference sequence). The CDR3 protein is CASSVTGDGANYGYTF. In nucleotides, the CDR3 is TGTGCCAGTAGTGTCACAGGGGACGGGGCTAACTATGGCTACACCTTC.

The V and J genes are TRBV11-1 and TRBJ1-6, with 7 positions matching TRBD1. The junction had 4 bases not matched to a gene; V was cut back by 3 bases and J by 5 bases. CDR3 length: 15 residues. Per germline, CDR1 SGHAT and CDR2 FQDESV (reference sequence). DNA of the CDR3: TGTGCCAGCAGCTTCCGGACAGGCGATAATTCACCCCTCCACTTT. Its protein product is CASSFRTGDNSPLHF.

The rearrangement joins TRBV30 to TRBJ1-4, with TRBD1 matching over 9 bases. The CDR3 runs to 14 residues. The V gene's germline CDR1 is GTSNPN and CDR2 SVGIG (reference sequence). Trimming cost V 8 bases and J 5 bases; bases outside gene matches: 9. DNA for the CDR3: TGTGCCCTAAACAGGGGGCTTGAAAATGAAAAACTGTTTTTT. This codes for CALNRGLENEKLFF.

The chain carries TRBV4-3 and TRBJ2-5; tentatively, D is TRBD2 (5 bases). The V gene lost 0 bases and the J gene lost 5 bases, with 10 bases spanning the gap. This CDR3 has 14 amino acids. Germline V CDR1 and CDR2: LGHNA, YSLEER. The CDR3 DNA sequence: TGCGCCAGCAGCCAAGATACGGGGAAGGAGACCCAGTACTTC. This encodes CASSQDTGKETQYF.

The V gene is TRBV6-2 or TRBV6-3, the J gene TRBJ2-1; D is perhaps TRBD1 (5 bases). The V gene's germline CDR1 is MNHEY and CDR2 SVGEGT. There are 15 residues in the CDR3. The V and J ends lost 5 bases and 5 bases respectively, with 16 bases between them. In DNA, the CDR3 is TGTGCCAGCAGTGGGTCGCAGGGCTGGCACAATGAGCAGTTCTTC. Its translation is CASSGSQGWHNEQFF.

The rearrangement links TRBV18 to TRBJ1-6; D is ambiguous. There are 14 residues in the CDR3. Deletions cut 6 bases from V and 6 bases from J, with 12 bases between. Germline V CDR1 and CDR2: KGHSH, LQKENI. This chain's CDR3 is CASSTAETNSPLHF. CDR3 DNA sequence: TGTGCCAGCTCTACGGCAGAAACTAATTCACCCCTCCACTTT.

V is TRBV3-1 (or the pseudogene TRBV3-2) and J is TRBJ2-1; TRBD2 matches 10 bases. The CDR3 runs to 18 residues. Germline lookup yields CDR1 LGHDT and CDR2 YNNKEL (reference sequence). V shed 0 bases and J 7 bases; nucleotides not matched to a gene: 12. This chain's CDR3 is CASSQETSGAPLRNEQFF. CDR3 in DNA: TGTGCCAGCAGCCAAGAAACTAGCGGGGCACCCCTTAGGAATGAGCAGTTCTTC.

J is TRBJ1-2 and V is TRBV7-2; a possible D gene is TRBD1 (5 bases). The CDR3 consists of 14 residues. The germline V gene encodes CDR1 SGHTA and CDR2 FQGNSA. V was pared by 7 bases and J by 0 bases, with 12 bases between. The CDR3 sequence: CASTRGGSNYGYTF. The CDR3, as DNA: TGTGCCAGCACCCGGGGGGGTTCTAACTATGGCTACACCTTC.

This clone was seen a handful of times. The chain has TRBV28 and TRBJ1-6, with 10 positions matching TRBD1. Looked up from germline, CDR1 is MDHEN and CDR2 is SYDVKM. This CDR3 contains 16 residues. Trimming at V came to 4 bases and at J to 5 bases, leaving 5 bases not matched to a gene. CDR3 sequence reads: CASSSPGTGDNSPLHF. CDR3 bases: TGTGCCAGCAGTTCCCCCGGGACAGGGGATAATTCACCCCTCCACTTT.

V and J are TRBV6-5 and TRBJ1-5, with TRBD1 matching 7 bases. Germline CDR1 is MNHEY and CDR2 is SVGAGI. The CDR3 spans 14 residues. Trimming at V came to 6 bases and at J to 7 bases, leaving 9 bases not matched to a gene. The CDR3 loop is CASRPGQEWQPQHF. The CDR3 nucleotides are TGTGCCAGCAGACCCGGACAGGAGTGGCAGCCCCAGCATTTT.

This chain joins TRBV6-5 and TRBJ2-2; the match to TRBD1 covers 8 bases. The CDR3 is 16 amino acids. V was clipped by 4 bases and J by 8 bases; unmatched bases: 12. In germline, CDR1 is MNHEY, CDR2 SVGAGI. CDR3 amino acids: CASSSGQGGLSGELFF. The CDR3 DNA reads TGTGCCAGCAGTTCCGGACAGGGAGGTCTTTCGGGGGAGCTGTTTTTT.

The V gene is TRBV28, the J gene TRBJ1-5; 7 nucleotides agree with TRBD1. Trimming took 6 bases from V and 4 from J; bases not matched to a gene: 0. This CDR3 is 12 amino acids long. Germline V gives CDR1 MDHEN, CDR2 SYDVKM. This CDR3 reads CASRQGNQPQHF. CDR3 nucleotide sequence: TGTGCCAGCAGACAGGGGAATCAGCCCCAGCATTTT.

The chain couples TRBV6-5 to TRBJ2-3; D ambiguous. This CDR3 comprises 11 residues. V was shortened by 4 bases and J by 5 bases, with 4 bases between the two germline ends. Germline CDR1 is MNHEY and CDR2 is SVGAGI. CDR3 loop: CASSLKDTQYF. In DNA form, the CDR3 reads TGTGCCAGCAGTTTAAAAGATACGCAGTATTTT.

The CDR3 region is CASSRQGSGNTIYF. The DNA of the CDR3 is TGTGCCAGCAGTCGACAGGGCTCTGGAAACACCATATATTTT. The rearrangement uses TRBV25-1 and TRBJ1-3; 7 bases map to TRBD1. The ends lost 5 bases at V and 0 bases at J; junction bases unmatched: 1. This CDR3 has 14 amino acids. CDR1 is MGHDK, CDR2 SYGVNS, per germline. The whole variable domain, filled in from reference TRBV25-1 and TRBJ1-3, reads EADIYQTPRYLVIGTGKKITLECSQTMGHDKMYWYQQDPGMELHLIHYSYGVNSTEKGDLSSESTVSRIRTEHFPLTLESARPSHTSQYLCASSRQGSGNTIYFGEGSWLTVV.

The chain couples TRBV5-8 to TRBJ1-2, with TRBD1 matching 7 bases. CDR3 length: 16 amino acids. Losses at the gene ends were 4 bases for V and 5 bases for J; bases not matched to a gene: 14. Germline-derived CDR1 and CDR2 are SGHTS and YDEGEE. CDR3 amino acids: CASSRQDRIYQYGYTF. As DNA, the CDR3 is TGTGCCAGCAGCCGGCAGGACAGGATCTACCAGTATGGCTACACCTTC.

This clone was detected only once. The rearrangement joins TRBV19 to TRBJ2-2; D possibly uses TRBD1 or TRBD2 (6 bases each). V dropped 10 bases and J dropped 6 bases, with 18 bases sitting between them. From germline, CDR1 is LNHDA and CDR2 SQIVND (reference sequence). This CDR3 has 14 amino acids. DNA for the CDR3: TGTGCCACCGGGGACTCTGGGGGCGCCGGGGAGCTGTTTTTT. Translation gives CATGDSGGAGELFF. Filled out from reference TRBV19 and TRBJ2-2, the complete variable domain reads DGGITQSPKYLFRKEGQNVTLSCEQNLNHDAMYWYRQDPGQGLRLIYYSQIVNDFQKGDIAEGYSVSREKKESFPLTVTSAQKNPTAFYLCATGDSGGAGELFFGEGSRLTVL.

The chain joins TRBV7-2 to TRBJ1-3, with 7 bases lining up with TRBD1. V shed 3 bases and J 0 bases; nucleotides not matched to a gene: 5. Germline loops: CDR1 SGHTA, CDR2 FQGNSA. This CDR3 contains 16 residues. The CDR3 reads CASSLGTAFSGNTIYF. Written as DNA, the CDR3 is TGTGCCAGCAGCTTGGGGACAGCCTTCTCTGGAAACACCATATATTTT.

The CDR3 loop reads CASSPEMKGTEAFF. CDR3 sequence (DNA): TGTGCCAGCTCACCCGAGATGAAGGGTACTGAAGCTTTCTTT. The chain carries TRBV18 and TRBJ1-1; D unresolved. The CDR3 length is 14 residues. The germline V and J ends were trimmed by 3 bases and 5 bases, with 13 bases remaining between them. Germline lookup yields CDR1 KGHSH and CDR2 LQKENI.

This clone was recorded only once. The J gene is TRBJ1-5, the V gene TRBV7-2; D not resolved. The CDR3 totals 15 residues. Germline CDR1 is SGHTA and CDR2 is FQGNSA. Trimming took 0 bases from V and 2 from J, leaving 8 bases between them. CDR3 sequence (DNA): TGTGCCAGCAGCTTAGCAGGGATGGGCAATCAGCCCCAGCATTTT. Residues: CASSLAGMGNQPQHF.